This T cell receptor (beta chain) was identified during a study of cytotoxic CD8 clonotypes in ibrutinib-treated CLL. Sequencing was designed to attain a depth spanning 1 in 200,000 to 1 in 1 million T cells. Libraries were prepared by immunoSEQ multiplex PCR; TCRdb keeps only in-frame clonotypes and omits some of them. Counted here are some 200,000 clones, about 72% occurring once; the ten biggest clones make up under 15%. Around 1.9 micrograms of genomic DNA, which was extracted from cryopreserved PBMCs, served as the material used for the TCR beta libraries. The V gene's germline CDR1 is LNHDA and CDR2 SQIVND (reference sequence). V was clipped by 1 base and J by 4 bases, with 13 bases between them. The CDR3 has 15 amino acids. Study-wide results and caveats: Clonality grew at ibrutinib response; at progression, it decreased back toward baseline.

Concerning this clone: Its antigen is not identified.

The source is a human donor with chronic lymphocytic leukemia. The sample consisted of PBMCs, taken after 24 months of ibrutinib treatment. The gene calls are TRBV19 and TRBJ1-1; perhaps TRBD1 as D (5 bases). The CDR3 loop is CASSIARVWGTEAFF. CDR3 nucleotide sequence: TGTGCCAGTAGTATAGCCAGGGTTTGGGGCACTGAAGCTTTCTTT. Based on the CDR3 plus reference TRBV19 and TRBJ1-1, the full variable domain is DGGITQSPKYLFRKEGQNVTLSCEQNLNHDAMYWYRQDPGQGLRLIYYSQIVNDFQKGDIAEGYSVSREKKESFPLTVTSAQKNPTAFYLCASSIARVWGTEAFFGQGTRLTVV.